Listed here are 22 T cell receptor beta chains from one sample, sequenced in a study of vaccination effects on CD4 cells after COVID-19. The table came from immunoSEQ multiplex PCR; TCRdb's copy has only in-frame clones and leaves some out. The sample lists tens of thousands of clones, roughly 76% occurring once. After expansion with viral peptide pools in the ViraFEST assay, antigen-specific CD4+ T cells were sequenced. When more than 9 days of culture had elapsed, CD4+ T cells were isolated. People in the vaccine group had not been infected with SARS-CoV-2 before, and their nucleocapsid antibodies were negative. These receptors' antigens are unknown. The sequences come from CD4+ T cells from PBMCs cultured with SARS-CoV-2 spike peptides, collected before COVID-19 vaccination. These receptors were obtained from a human donor who received a COVID-19 vaccine.

This clone showed up just a few times. The gene calls are TRBV5-1 and TRBJ1-1; D uncertain. CDR1 SGHRS and CDR2 YFSETQ come from the germline V gene. Trimming shortened V by 0 bases and J by 7 bases, and 10 bases separated the two germline ends. The CDR3 has 13 amino acids. The CDR3 loop is CASSLEAAYEAFF. DNA for the CDR3: TGCGCCAGCAGCTTGGAGGCAGCGTATGAAGCTTTCTTT. The variable domain in full, completed from reference TRBV5-1 and TRBJ1-1, reads KAGVTQTPRYLIKTRGQQVTLSCSPISGHRSVSWYQQTPGQGLQFLFEYFSETQRNKGNFPGRFSGRQFSNSRSEMNVSTLELGDSALYLCASSLEAAYEAFFGQGTRLTVV.

This clone was seen a few times. The CDR3: CASSSTGTSGYERAGELFF. CDR3 DNA: TGCGCCAGCAGCTCGACCGGGACTAGCGGTTATGAACGGGCCGGGGAGCTGTTTTTT. The rearrangement uses TRBV5-1 and TRBJ2-2; 11 bases are a match to TRBD2. The CDR3 totals 19 residues. The germline V gene has CDR1 SGHRS and CDR2 YFSETQ. V was clipped by 3 bases and J by 6 bases; unmatched bases: 16.

The chain employs TRBV6-2 or TRBV6-3 and TRBJ2-7; 11 nucleotides agree with TRBD2. CDR1 and CDR2 (germline): MNHEY, SVGEGT. Germline trimming cut 6 bases from V and 4 bases from J; bases unmatched to any gene: 17. The CDR3 runs 18 residues. Here the CDR3 DNA reads TGTGCCAGCAGACCTTCGGTTTTAGCGGGGGGGCCTGGGTACGAGCAGTACTTC. Its translation is CASRPSVLAGGPGYEQYF.

The chain is built from TRBV6-5 and TRBJ2-7; tentatively, D is TRBD1 (5 bases). The germline gives CDR1 MNHEY, CDR2 SVGAGI. This CDR3 is built from 13 residues. V shed 6 bases and J shed 2 bases, with 11 bases lying between them. As DNA, the CDR3 is TGTGCCAGCAGGTCTGGACACCCCTACGAGCAGTACTTC. It yields the protein CASRSGHPYEQYF.

The V call is TRBV5-1, the J call TRBJ2-1; TRBD1 matches 9 bases. The CDR3 loop spans 15 amino acids. Germline assignment: CDR1 SGHRS and CDR2 YFSETQ. The junction had 2 bases not matched to a gene; V was cut back by 2 bases and J by 2 bases. The CDR3 protein is CASSLGQGPYNEQFF. CDR3 DNA: TGCGCCAGCAGCTTAGGACAGGGGCCCTACAATGAGCAGTTCTTC.

The V call is TRBV5-4, the J call TRBJ1-1, with no clear D. The CDR3 totals 15 residues. CDR1 is SGHNT, CDR2 YYREEE, per germline (reference sequence). V was shortened by 0 bases and J by 2 bases, with 11 bases between the two germline ends. The CDR3 DNA sequence: TGTGCCAGCAGCTTGGCGGCAGAGGGTAACACTGAAGCTTTCTTT. It translates to CASSLAAEGNTEAFF.

As DNA, the CDR3 is TGTGCCAGCAGCTCCGGGGCCACTGGGGGCTACGAGCAGTACTTC. Its protein is CASSSGATGGYEQYF. The rearrangement links TRBV5-4 to TRBJ2-7, with D possibly called TRBD1 or TRBD2 (5 bases each). Germline values: CDR1 SGHNT, CDR2 YYREEE (reference sequence). V shed 3 bases and J shed 3 bases, with 16 bases lying between them. This CDR3 comprises 15 residues.

The chain couples TRBV2 to TRBJ1-5, with D possibly matching TRBD1 (5 bases). Deletions cut 4 bases from V and 1 base from J, with 11 bases between. CDR1 and CDR2 from the germline V gene are SNHLY and FYNNEI. The CDR3 extends over 15 amino acids. In DNA form, the CDR3 reads TGTGCCAGCAGTGCTTCGAAGGGGAGCAATCAGCCCCAGCATTTT. The encoded protein is CASSASKGSNQPQHF.

This clone appeared once. The genes are TRBV9 and TRBJ2-1, with 7 bases fitting TRBD2. V gave up 2 bases and J gave up 7 bases; unmatched junction bases: 6. Germline CDR1 and CDR2: SGDLS and YYNGEE. The CDR3 is made up of 14 amino acids. The CDR3 DNA sequence: TGTGCCAGCAGCGTGAGCGGGGTTACTAATGAGCAGTTCTTC. This gives the protein CASSVSGVTNEQFF.

This clone occurred a few times. This chain joins TRBV7-2 and TRBJ2-2, with 10 bases lining up with TRBD2. The CDR3 extends over 17 amino acids. J lost 0 bases, V lost 4 bases, and 5 bases had no gene match. Germline V CDR1 and CDR2: SGHTA, FQGNSA. The CDR3 spells CASSSPSGGANTGELFF. The CDR3 DNA is TGTGCCAGCAGCTCCCCTAGCGGGGGCGCGAACACCGGGGAGCTGTTTTTT.

CDR3 sequence: CASSRSTGSTDTQYF. The CDR3 coding sequence is TGTGCCAGCAGCCGGAGTACGGGGAGCACAGATACGCAGTATTTT. The rearrangement uses TRBV14 and TRBJ2-3, with D maybe TRBD2 (5 bases). This CDR3 has 15 residues. The V gene's germline CDR1 is SGHDN and CDR2 FVKESK. Trimming stripped 4 bases from V and 0 bases from J, with 11 bases between.

This chain connects TRBV11-3 to TRBJ2-1; the match to TRBD2 covers 7 bases. The CDR3 extends over 12 amino acids. J was trimmed by 10 bases and V by 5 bases; bases with no gene match: 5. Per the germline V gene, CDR1 is SGHNT and CDR2 is YENEEA. The chain's CDR3 is CASSTKGGEQFF. The CDR3 nucleotides are TGTGCCAGCAGCACTAAGGGAGGGGAGCAGTTCTTC.

The genes are TRBV5-1 and TRBJ1-1; no reliable D call. The CDR3 sequence is 16 residues long. CDR1 is SGHRS, CDR2 YFSETQ, per germline. The germline V and J ends were trimmed by 0 bases and 7 bases, with 19 bases remaining between them. The CDR3 DNA reads TGCGCCAGCAGCTTGGCCAAGCAGTCAATCCCCAGTGAAGCTTTCTTT. This codes for CASSLAKQSIPSEAFF.

This clone was observed a few times. V and J are TRBV25-1 and TRBJ1-2; 8 positions agree with TRBD1. The CDR3 is 13 residues long. The V and J ends lost 4 bases and 8 bases, in that order; junction bases with no gene match: 6. Looked up from germline, CDR1 is MGHDK and CDR2 is SYGVNS. CDR3 sequence reads: CASSVSGGAGYTF. CDR3 bases: TGTGCCAGCAGTGTCTCAGGGGGCGCGGGCTACACCTTC.

This rearrangement joins TRBV4-2 to TRBJ2-3, with D hard to call. This CDR3 comprises 12 residues. Per the germline V gene, CDR1 is LGHNA and CDR2 is YNFKEQ. The V end was cut by 4 bases, the J end by 4 bases, with 6 bases between. Here the CDR3 reads CASSPRSDTQYF. Written as DNA, the CDR3 is TGTGCCAGCAGCCCCCGGTCAGATACGCAGTATTTT.

This chain links TRBV7-9 with TRBJ1-2; D perhaps matches TRBD1 (6 bases). Between the trimmed V and J ends, which lost 4 bases and 7 bases, there was a span of 13 bases. The germline CDR1 and CDR2 sequences are SEHNR and FQNEAQ (reference sequence). The CDR3 loop spans 13 amino acids. The CDR3 reads CASSSLKQGGYTF. In nucleotides, the CDR3 is TGTGCCAGCAGCTCACTTAAACAGGGTGGCTACACCTTC.

The gene calls are TRBV6-5 and TRBJ1-2; TRBD1 matches 7 bases. This CDR3 contains 13 residues. Germline CDR1 MNHEY, CDR2 SVGAGI. J was trimmed by 7 bases and V by 6 bases; bases with no gene match: 8. CDR3 loop: CASSLTGSSGYTF. CDR3 DNA: TGTGCCAGCAGCCTGACAGGGTCGAGTGGCTACACCTTC.

This clone was found once. The genes are TRBV6-5 and TRBJ1-5; D is unresolved. Trimming left V 3 bases short and J 9 bases short, with 12 bases between. Germline V gene data show CDR1 as MNHEY and CDR2 as SVGAGI. This CDR3 spans 13 amino acids. The CDR3 here is CASSYDGSGPQHF. CDR3 bases: TGTGCCAGCAGTTATGACGGGTCGGGGCCCCAGCATTTT.

The CDR3 region is CASSLGQGDNEQFF. In nucleotides, the CDR3 is TGCGCCAGCAGCTTGGGACAGGGGGACAATGAGCAGTTCTTC. The chain employs TRBV5-1 and TRBJ2-1; 9 bases fit TRBD1. CDR1 is SGHRS, CDR2 YFSETQ, per germline. The V segment lost 0 bases and the J segment 5 bases; nucleotides outside the gene matches: 0. This CDR3 is built from 14 residues.

The chain uses TRBV9 and TRBJ2-3; 8 bases agree with TRBD2. V lost 3 bases and J lost 0; bases outside the gene matches: 9. The CDR3 is made up of 17 amino acids. Germline CDR1 reads SGDLS; CDR2 reads YYNGEE. CDR3 in DNA: TGTGCCAGCAGCGGGGGGAGCGGGGGTGCTAGCACAGATACGCAGTATTTT. As protein: CASSGGSGGASTDTQYF.

This clone was seen more than once but under ten times. V gene TRBV7-9 combines with J gene TRBJ2-7; 8 bases agree with TRBD1. Germline V CDR1 and CDR2: SEHNR, FQNEAQ (reference sequence). V lost 7 bases and J lost 0; bases outside the gene matches: 8. CDR3 size: 15 residues. CDR3 DNA sequence: TGTGCCAGCACCTCCAGGACAGGGAGCTCCTACGAGCAGTACTTC. Amino acids: CASTSRTGSSYEQYF.

This clone was recorded only once. The chain recombines TRBV6-1 with TRBJ2-3; unclear D gene. The germline V gene has CDR1 MNHNS and CDR2 SASEGT. V gave up 1 base and J gave up 5 bases, with 1 base separating them. This CDR3 contains 11 residues. The DNA of the CDR3 is TGTGCCAGCAGTGAAGAAGATACGCAGTATTTT. Translation gives CASSEEDTQYF.